A single sample is the source of the 21 T cell receptor beta chains below, sequenced in a study of CD8 T cells in Susac syndrome. With random hexamers, reverse transcription was performed on about 0.5 to 1 ug of RNA. TCRdb re-called the immunoSEQ multiplex PCR reads with MiXCR, one entry per CDR3 protein. The table has some 220,000 distinct CDR3 sequences, roughly 96% seen once. Sequenced material: CD4+ T cells from PBMCs. Receptors originate from a human donor with multiple sclerosis.

The chain carries TRBV3-1 and TRBJ2-7; 15 bases map to TRBD2. V shed 2 bases, J shed 0 bases, and the junction held 5 bases outside the gene matches. CDR1 is LGHDT, CDR2 YNNKEL, per germline (reference sequence). The CDR3 sequence is 18 residues long. CDR3 residues: CASSQQGLAGGYSYEQYF. CDR3 bases: TGTGCCAGCAGCCAACAGGGACTAGCGGGGGGCTACTCCTACGAGCAGTACTTC.

V usage is TRBV30 and J usage is TRBJ2-7; 8 nucleotides line up with TRBD1. In germline, CDR1 is GTSNPN, CDR2 SVGIG (reference sequence). V gave up 0 bases and J gave up 6 bases; unmatched junction bases: 7. The CDR3 contains 14 residues. CDR3: CAWSVRQGASEQYF. CDR3 sequence (DNA): TGTGCCTGGAGTGTTCGGCAGGGGGCAAGCGAGCAGTACTTC.

The chain combines TRBV9 with TRBJ2-5; D gene unclear. V was clipped by 0 bases and J by 2 bases, with 14 bases between them. This CDR3 spans 16 amino acids. CDR1 and CDR2 from the germline V gene are SGDLS and YYNGEE. The CDR3 sequence is CASSVGPSRKQETQYF. CDR3 sequence (DNA): TGTGCCAGCAGCGTAGGACCCTCGCGGAAACAAGAGACCCAGTACTTC.

The chain uses TRBV20-1 and TRBJ2-5; no reliable D call. The CDR3 extends over 12 amino acids. Per germline, CDR1 DFQATT and CDR2 SNEGSKA (reference sequence). Trimming left V 1 base short and J 4 bases short, with 7 bases between. The CDR3 DNA reads as TGCAGTGCTAGAGTGGGCGGAGAGACCCAGTACTTC. It encodes CSARVGGETQYF.

The V and J genes are TRBV29-1 and TRBJ2-7, with 14 nucleotides matching TRBD2. The V segment lost 3 bases and the J segment 4 bases; nucleotides outside the gene matches: 8. The germline V gene has CDR1 SQVTM and CDR2 ANQGSEA. The CDR3 has 16 residues. The CDR3 region has the DNA TGCAGCGTTGATCTTAGAGGGACTAGCGGGGGTTACGAGCAGTACTTC. Protein sequence: CSVDLRGTSGGYEQYF.

The chain links TRBV6-5 to TRBJ1-4; 10 bases fit TRBD1. V lost 0 bases and J lost 2; bases outside the gene matches: 6. The CDR3 is 18 amino acids. The germline gives CDR1 MNHEY, CDR2 SVGAGI. The CDR3 spells CASSYSNPTGGTNEKLFF. As DNA, the CDR3 is TGTGCCAGCAGTTACTCGAATCCGACAGGGGGCACTAATGAAAAACTGTTTTTT.

CDR3 loop: CASSQDGRAQYF. The DNA for the CDR3 is TGTGCCAGCAGCCAAGATGGTCGAGCTCAGTATTTT. The chain links TRBV3-1 to TRBJ2-3, with D hard to call. The CDR3 extends over 12 amino acids. Trimming removed 0 bases from V and 12 bases from J, with 10 bases in between. Germline V CDR1 and CDR2: LGHDT, YNNKEL (reference sequence).

V usage is TRBV5-1 and J usage is TRBJ2-4; weak D call: TRBD1 (5 bases). Trimming removed 4 bases from V and 2 bases from J, with 10 bases in between. CDR1 and CDR2 (germline): SGHRS, YFSETQ. This CDR3 is built from 14 residues. The CDR3 DNA reads TGCGCCAGCAGCGTGGACATAACCAAAAACATTCAGTACTTC. Amino acids: CASSVDITKNIQYF.

J is TRBJ2-7 and V is TRBV20-1, with 8 nucleotides matching TRBD2. The V and J ends lost 4 bases and 2 bases, in that order; junction bases with no gene match: 13. Germline assignment: CDR1 DFQATT and CDR2 SNEGSKA (reference sequence). There are 16 residues in the CDR3. As DNA, the CDR3 is TGCAGTGCTACTACCCCAGGACTAGCCATAACCTACGAGCAGTACTTC. Its translation is CSATTPGLAITYEQYF.

The rearrangement uses TRBV7-2 and TRBJ1-1; D gene uncertain. V lost 3 bases and J lost 1, with 9 bases in between. The CDR3 has 14 amino acids. Germline V gene sequence: CDR1 SGHTA, CDR2 FQGNSA. CDR3 loop: CASSFLAGNTEAFF. In nucleotides, the CDR3 is TGTGCCAGCAGCTTCCTAGCGGGGAACACTGAAGCTTTCTTT.

The chain carries TRBV29-1 and TRBJ2-5, with D uncertain. V shed 1 base and J shed 5 bases, with 14 bases lying between them. CDR3 length: 14 amino acids. Germline V CDR1 and CDR2: SQVTM, ANQGSEA. The DNA for the CDR3 is TGCAGCGTTGAAGTTCCCGTTGGATGGGAGACCCAGTACTTC. It codes for CSVEVPVGWETQYF.

The J gene is TRBJ1-2, the V gene TRBV20-1; unclear D gene. The germline CDR1 and CDR2 sequences are DFQATT and SNEGSKA (reference sequence). The CDR3 contains 11 residues. V gave up 5 bases and J gave up 8 bases, with 12 bases separating them. Here the CDR3 DNA reads TGCAGTGCTCGGACCGCGGAGGGCTACACCTTC. Protein: CSARTAEGYTF.

The J gene is TRBJ2-3, the V gene TRBV18, with a possible D match to TRBD1 (6 bases). This CDR3 is 15 amino acids long. Trimming removed 3 bases at V and 4 bases at J, with 14 bases between. Germline-derived CDR1 and CDR2 are KGHSH and LQKENI. The chain's CDR3 is CASSPSGPGADTQYF. The CDR3 region has the DNA TGTGCCAGCTCACCTTCCGGGCCAGGGGCAGATACGCAGTATTTT.

This CDR3 reads CSTKVREGSYNEQFF. The CDR3 DNA sequence: TGCAGCACAAAAGTCCGGGAGGGATCTTACAATGAGCAGTTCTTC. The chain combines TRBV29-1 with TRBJ2-1; 8 bases are a match to TRBD2. V trimming: 8 bases; J trimming: 4 bases; junction bases outside the gene matches: 13. CDR3 length: 15 residues. Germline-derived CDR1 and CDR2 are SQVTM and ANQGSEA.

The chain joins TRBV5-4 to TRBJ2-7; D is undetermined. This CDR3 contains 15 residues. The ends were cut back, 2 bases at V and 6 bases at J, with 18 bases in the middle. The germline gives CDR1 SGHNT, CDR2 YYREEE (reference sequence). The CDR3 sequence: CASSFLWAGKGEQYF. In nucleotides, the CDR3 is TGTGCCAGCAGCTTCCTGTGGGCCGGCAAGGGCGAGCAGTACTTC.

CDR3 coding DNA: TGTGCCAGCAGCGGGCCTTCAGACAGGACCCTAGATACGCAGTATTTT. Its translation is CASSGPSDRTLDTQYF. This chain connects TRBV9 to TRBJ2-3; tentative D call: TRBD1 (6 bases). The CDR3 runs 16 residues. The V end lost 3 bases, the J end lost 5 bases, and 19 bases lay between the germline ends. Germline CDR1 and CDR2: SGDLS and YYNGEE.

V is TRBV9 and J is TRBJ2-1, with 8 bases lining up with TRBD2. The junction had 13 bases not matched to a gene; V was cut back by 5 bases and J by 9 bases. Germline lookup yields CDR1 SGDLS and CDR2 YYNGEE. The CDR3 is made up of 15 amino acids. The chain's CDR3 is CASSPIAGLLGEQFF. In DNA form, the CDR3 reads TGTGCCAGCAGTCCCATAGCGGGACTACTAGGTGAGCAGTTCTTC.

V usage is TRBV30 and J usage is TRBJ2-4, with a possible D match to TRBD2 (6 bases). The V end was cut by 2 bases, the J end by 8 bases, with 10 bases between. The CDR3 is 12 amino acids. Germline CDR1 and CDR2: GTSNPN and SVGIG (reference sequence). The CDR3 coding sequence is TGTGCCTGGAGTACGGGAGTTTACATTCAGTACTTC. This encodes CAWSTGVYIQYF.

J is TRBJ2-6 and V is TRBV2; D not resolved. The CDR3 sequence is 16 residues long. V lost 4 bases, J lost 0 bases, and 10 bases lay in between. Per the germline V gene, CDR1 is SNHLY and CDR2 is FYNNEI. CDR3 loop: CASSGGGNSGANVLTF. In DNA form, the CDR3 reads TGTGCCAGCAGTGGTGGCGGCAACTCTGGGGCCAACGTCCTGACTTTC.

The gene calls are TRBV12-3 or TRBV12-4 and TRBJ1-5, with TRBD1 matching 9 bases. The trim removed 7 bases at V and 3 bases at J, leaving 10 bases unmatched. The CDR3 has 16 amino acids. The DNA for the CDR3 is TGTGCCAGCACCATTGGGGGACAGGGTTACAATCAGCCCCAGCATTTT. Translated, it gives CASTIGGQGYNQPQHF.

CDR3 sequence: CASSQEASRNEQFF. In DNA, the CDR3 is TGCGCCAGCAGCCAAGAAGCTTCTAGGAATGAGCAGTTCTTC. The rearrangement uses TRBV4-1 and TRBJ2-1; D gene uncertain. CDR1 and CDR2 (germline): MGHRA, YSYEKL. V dropped 0 bases and J dropped 7 bases, with 10 bases sitting between them. The CDR3 has 14 residues.